This T cell receptor (beta chain) was captured by sequencing in a study of CD8 T cells in Susac syndrome (dated by TCRdb to about 2019). Regarding the complete study: Repertoire sequencing was used to test whether CD8+ T cell activation and differentiation in Susac syndrome was antigen driven. The clonality of the CD8+ T cell repertoire was compared across approximately 11 healthy donors, roughly 14 Susac syndrome patients and under 18 multiple sclerosis patients. Paper-wide results and their limitations: The study acknowledged that relatively few individuals were included in the TCR sequencing and HLA analysis.

About this clonotype itself: It has no known antigen specificity. One base away there is no much larger clone; base qualities are not given.

RNA was extracted with the RNeasy kit and roughly 0.45 to 1 ug was reverse transcribed using random hexamers. The immunoSEQ multiplex PCR assay, which covers 54 Vbeta and 13 Jbeta segments, was used to amplify TCR beta CDR3 regions. To correct PCR amplification bias, a synthetic template baseline was used for both primer optimization and computational correction. The authors' analysis ran thus. Only productive sequences were kept, with reads annotated to V, D and J genes according to IMGT and analyzed in immunoSEQ Analyzer. Clonality was computed as one minus Shannon entropy normalized by log2 of the number of productive unique sequences. Public and private clones were assessed among the 100 most prevalent clones of each patient and control. Clones were defined as Susac-specific when absent from the healthy and MS cohorts, from some 1,100 published viral clones and from other ImmuneACCESS disease sequences. Using fastp trimming at Q25 and MiXCR clonotype assembly, TCRdb reanalyzed the public sequencing data and kept in-frame beta chains. Identical CDR3 proteins give one entry, which carries the most common genes and DNA. The V and J calls here are based on TCRdb, not the publication. In all, the sample holds about 140,000 distinct CDR3 sequences, and over 85% of those were seen once. About 0.26% of the sample is held by the ten biggest clonotypes.

The V and J ends are trimmed by 0 bases and 6 bases, leaving 15 bases between them. The germline V gene (reference sequence) gives CDR1 as DFQATT and CDR2 as SNEGSKA. The cysteine opens and the phenylalanine closes a CDR3 of 14 amino acids. Only the CDR3 DNA stays, 42 bases, in frame from base 1. Peripheral blood CD8+ and CD4+ T cells from healthy donors, Susac syndrome patients and multiple sclerosis patients were profiled using high-throughput TCR beta sequencing. Healthy donors were included as age- and sex-matched controls. Bulk CD8+ and CD4+ T cells were purified by magnetic negative isolation, while CD8+ TEMRA cells were enriched using FACS. Blood was drawn into EDTA tubes, processed within 24 hours, and PBMCs were isolated by density gradient centrifugation. PBMCs intended for TCR sequencing were cryopreserved in liquid nitrogen and thawed later in a water bath at 37 degrees C. The sorted or isolated CD4+, CD8+ and CD8+ TEMRA cells reached a purity of at least 90%.

The receptor chain draws on TRBV20-1 and TRBJ2-7; TRBD2 is a possible D gene, resting on 6 matching bases. This TCR came from a human donor in good health. Sequenced material: CD8+ T cells from PBMCs. The DNA reads TGCAGTGCTAGAGATAAGGCTAGCGACTTCGAGCAGTACTTC. Its protein product is CSARDKASDFEQYF.